This T cell receptor (beta chain) was recorded in a study of blood T cells in healthy people across ages. For the study at large: With template switching, about one barcoded beta molecule was captured per two T cells.

Using a J-beta primer mix together with a sample-barcoded 5' primer, a second PCR was run for about 6 to 11 cycles. Each CDR3 protein is one row after TCRdb ran MiXCR on the 5' RACE reads. Altogether hundreds of thousands of distinct CDR3 sequences are present, around 45% being singletons, with the ten largest covering under 35%. A remark on this clonotype: The target antigen is unknown.

Study results and limitations: The study lacked donor CMV status, which possibly confounded expanded clonotype changes. Compared with aged donors, long-lived donors showed fewer expanded clones, suggesting selection.

There are 13 residues in the CDR3. Trimming took 5 bases from V and 2 from J, leaving 12 bases between them. Germline V CDR1 and CDR2: DFQATT, SNEGSKA (reference sequence). The TCR originated in a woman in her sixties in good health. V and J are TRBV20-1 and TRBJ2-5; D remains ambiguous. Sequenced: blood. CDR3 coding DNA: TGCAGTGCTGTTGGTGGGCGTCAAGAGACCCAGTACTTC. Residues: CSAVGGRQETQYF.